A selection of T cell receptor beta chains follows, all from one sample in a study of cytomegalovirus exposure and HLA in healthy donors. Repertoires were generated with immunoSEQ multiplex PCR, while TCRdb's copy carries only in-frame clones and drops some. Of approximately 150,000 clones listed, 79% were seen once; the top ten hold around 1.9%. The sample comprised PBMCs. Receptors were obtained from a man aged 35 to 55 in good health and CMV-seronegative. CDR3s include the opening cysteine and the closing phenylalanine or tryptophan. Each record gives: J gene, clone size, D gene, V gene, CDR3 DNA, CDR3 protein. D genes are given only for firm matches. Clone size is given for some rows only: seen once, a few or many times, or a class if the clone is expanded.

TRBJ2-7	NA	TRBD2	TRBV10-3	TGTGCCATCAGTGATCCCGGGCTAGCGGGAGCAAGGGAGCAGTACTTC	CAISDPGLAGAREQYF
TRBJ2-5	few	NA	TRBV7-8	TGTGCCAGCAGCTTGGGCAACATAATACAAGAGACCCAGTACTTC	CASSLGNIIQETQYF
TRBJ2-7	NA	NA	TRBV4-3	TGCGCCAGCAGCCAAGACGAGGAGTCTTTCCTCTACGAGCAGTACTTC	CASSQDEESFLYEQYF
TRBJ2-5	NA	NA	TRBV11-2	TGTGCCAGCAGCTTAGACCTTCCTTCAGGGGTCCTGAGGACCCAGTACTTC	CASSLDLPSGVLRTQYF
TRBJ2-1	NA	NA	TRBV4-2	TGTGCCAGCAGCCAAGAGTCGGGACTCGCGGGCTACAATGAGCAGTTCTTC	CASSQESGLAGYNEQFF
TRBJ2-1	NA	NA	TRBV27	TGTGCCAGCAGTTTAGATTTTCGGAGTGCTGCGCAAAATGAGCAGTTCTTC	CASSLDFRSAAQNEQFF
TRBJ2-1	NA	NA	TRBV29-1	TGCAGCGTTGTCTTGACTAGGAATGAGCAGTTCTTC	CSVVLTRNEQFF
TRBJ2-7	few	TRBD1	TRBV30	TGTGCCTGGAGTGTTCGACAGGGGTGGGCCTACGAGCAGTACTTC	CAWSVRQGWAYEQYF
TRBJ2-3	NA	NA	TRBV9	TGTGCCAGCAGCGGGAGGGGCGGATACCGCACAGATACGCAGTATTTT	CASSGRGGYRTDTQYF
TRBJ2-4	NA	NA	TRBV6-5	TGTGCCAGCAGTATTAGGGGTATAGCCAAAAACATTCAGTACTTC	CASSIRGIAKNIQYF
TRBJ2-7	NA	TRBD2	TRBV5-1	TGCGCCAGCAGCCCGACTAGCGGGAGGGCCGGAGAGCAGTACTTC	CASSPTSGRAGEQYF
TRBJ1-3	NA	NA	TRBV25-1	TGTGCCAGCAGTGAAGGGGACAAGATTATTGGAAACACCATATATTTT	CASSEGDKIIGNTIYF
TRBJ2-7	NA	TRBD1	TRBV15	TGTGCCACCAGCAGATTCCCTTCGACCTGGACAGGGGCTTCGGACGAGCAGTACTTC	CATSRFPSTWTGASDEQYF
TRBJ2-1	NA	TRBD2	TRBV6-1	TGTGCCAGCACCGTCGGGACTACTCTTTACAATGAGCAGTTCTTC	CASTVGTTLYNEQFF
TRBJ2-2	NA	TRBD2	TRBV2	TGTGCCAGCAGTCCCTCCGGCGGGAGAACGAACACCGGGGAGCTGTTTTTT	CASSPSGGRTNTGELFF
TRBJ1-4	NA	TRBD1	TRBV5-8	TGTGCCAGCAGCTTGGAAGGGACAGGGGAACTTTGGGAAAAACTGTTTTTT	CASSLEGTGELWEKLFF
TRBJ2-2	NA	NA	TRBV2	TGTGCCAGCAAGAGGGAAGTGGAGCTGTTTTTT	CASKREVELFF
TRBJ2-1	NA	TRBD2	TRBV4-3	TGCGCCAGCAGCCAAGGGGTGGTGGGAGGGGATGGCGATGAGCAGTTCTTC	CASSQGVVGGDGDEQFF
TRBJ1-5	NA	NA	TRBV19	TGTGCCAGTAGTATTCAGGGCTGGGAAGCCAGCAATCAGCCCCAGCATTTT	CASSIQGWEASNQPQHF
TRBJ2-3	NA	TRBD2	TRBV19	TGTGCCAGTAGTGGGAAAGCGGGAGGGGCCACAGATACGCAGTATTTT	CASSGKAGGATDTQYF
TRBJ2-7	NA	NA	TRBV7-8	TGTGCCAGCAGCGGATGGACCCCGCCGGGATACGAGCAGTACTTC	CASSGWTPPGYEQYF
TRBJ2-5	NA	NA	TRBV1	TGCACCAGCAGCCAAGAGGCCGGGAGGGAAGAGACCCAGTACTTC	CTSSQEAGREETQYF
TRBJ2-3	NA	NA	TRBV7-6	TGTGCCAGCAGCTTAGAGGGACTTGACACAGATACGCAGTATTTT	CASSLEGLDTDTQYF
TRBJ2-3	NA	TRBD2	TRBV4-2	TGTGCCAGCAGCCCCCGTGGAGCGGGAGGCACAGATACGCAGTATTTT	CASSPRGAGGTDTQYF
TRBJ2-3	once	TRBD2	TRBV7-9	TGTTCCAGCAGCTCGGGACTCCAAGGACGGACTAGCGGGAGGCAGACGCAGTATTTT	CSSSSGLQGRTSGRQTQYF
TRBJ2-5	NA	TRBD1	TRBV19	TGTGCCAGTAGTACCGGGACAGGGGGCGGCGAGACCCAGTACTTC	CASSTGTGGGETQYF
TRBJ2-1	NA	NA	TRBV7-9	TGTTCCAGCAGCCCCGGTTCCTTCAATGAGCAGTTCTTC	CSSSPGSFNEQFF
TRBJ1-2	NA	NA	TRBV10-3	TGTGCCACAGGGGTGATCGGGACGGACTATGGCTACACCTTC	CATGVIGTDYGYTF
TRBJ2-3	NA	NA	TRBV5-6	TGTGCCAGCAGCTTGGGAAGGGGGGATACGCAGTATTTT	CASSLGRGDTQYF
TRBJ1-5	NA	TRBD1	TRBV2	TGTGCCAGCAGTCCGGGACAGGGGTATCAGCCCCAGCATTTT	CASSPGQGYQPQHF
TRBJ2-1	NA	NA	TRBV14	TGTGCCAGCAGCCAACCTCCGGGGGTGAGCTCCTACAATGAGCAGTTCTTC	CASSQPPGVSSYNEQFF
TRBJ2-7	NA	TRBD1	TRBV5-4	TGTGCCAGCAGCGGGGGACAGGGACCCTACGAGCAGTACTTC	CASSGGQGPYEQYF
TRBJ2-7	NA	NA	TRBV15	TGTGCCACCAGCCGGACTGGCCCCGTTGGCGAGCAGTACTTC	CATSRTGPVGEQYF
TRBJ2-1	NA	TRBD2	TRBV4-1	TGCGCCAGCAGCCGACTAGCGGGAGTCGGTGCTGAGCAGTTCTTC	CASSRLAGVGAEQFF
TRBJ2-1	NA	TRBD2	TRBV13	TGTGCCAGCAGCCCCACAGGGGCAACCACTAGCGGGAGGGCCGGGTACAATGAGCAGTTCTTC	CASSPTGATTSGRAGYNEQFF
TRBJ2-3	NA	TRBD1	TRBV6-4	TGTGCCAGCAGTGAGGGACAGGGGGCAGATACGCAGTATTTT	CASSEGQGADTQYF
TRBJ1-3	few	NA	TRBV18	TGTGCCAGCTCACCCGGTGGAAACACCATATATTTT	CASSPGGNTIYF
TRBJ2-1	NA	TRBD2	TRBV19	TGTGCCAGTAGTATATCCCGCGGGAGATTCGATGAGCAGTTCTTC	CASSISRGRFDEQFF
TRBJ2-7	NA	TRBD2	TRBV28	TGTGCCAGCAGTTTCGTAGCGGGAGGGCCCGTTTCCTACGAGCAGTACTTC	CASSFVAGGPVSYEQYF
TRBJ2-7	NA	NA	TRBV6-5	TGTGCCAGCAGTTCCGCCCGGCAGGGTATCTACGAGCAGTACTTC	CASSSARQGIYEQYF
TRBJ2-3	NA	NA	TRBV5-1	TGCGCCAGCAGCTTGACAGGCACGGATACGCAGTATTTT	CASSLTGTDTQYF
TRBJ2-2	NA	NA	TRBV27	TGTGCCAGCAGTTTGCTTTCGGGATCCGGGGAGCTGTTTTTT	CASSLLSGSGELFF
TRBJ2-7	few	TRBD1	TRBV6-6	TGTGCCAGCAGTTACTCCGACAGGGCCTACGAGCAGTACTTC	CASSYSDRAYEQYF
TRBJ2-5	NA	TRBD1	TRBV5-4	TGTGCCAGCAGCTTGCGGCCAGGGGGCGCTGAGACCCAGTACTTC	CASSLRPGGAETQYF